The rows below give T cell receptor beta chains drawn from one sample of a study of cytomegalovirus exposure and HLA in healthy donors. Clones were read by immunoSEQ multiplex PCR, and TCRdb kept only the in-frame ones, dropping some. The data show approximately 140,000 clones, 80% seen once. Source material: PBMCs. The receptors were sampled from a woman between 35 and 50 years old in good health and CMV-seronegative. Both conserved end residues are part of each CDR3. The D gene is left open where the match is weak. Rows give clone size only sometimes, using once, few, many, or a class for an expanded clone.

>TRBV4-3|TRBD1|TRBJ2-6|few|18
CASSPKSTGVSGANVLTF
TGCGCCAGCAGCCCTAAATCCACAGGGGTATCTGGGGCCAACGTCCTGACTTTC
>TRBV2|TRBD1|TRBJ1-2|once|15
CASSVGVTGGLGYTF
TGTGCCAGCAGTGTGGGGGTAACAGGGGGCCTGGGCTACACCTTC
>TRBV6-1|-|TRBJ1-1|-|15
CASSEIDRRNTEAFF
TGTGCCAGCAGTGAAATAGACAGGAGGAACACTGAAGCTTTCTTT
>TRBV19|-|TRBJ1-3|-|14
CASSFGSSGNTIYF
TGTGCCAGTAGTTTTGGGAGCTCTGGAAACACCATATATTTT
>TRBV5-1|TRBD2|TRBJ2-3|-|20
CASSPEGRTSGASGTDTQYF
TGCGCCAGCAGCCCCGAGGGGCGGACTAGCGGGGCCTCAGGCACAGATACGCAGTATTTT
>TRBV7-9|-|TRBJ2-1|-|14
CASSDAVIGNEQFF
TGTGCCAGCAGCGACGCGGTGATCGGTAATGAGCAGTTCTTC
>TRBV29-1|-|TRBJ1-2|-|11
CSVEGGSGYTF
TGCAGCGTTGAGGGGGGATCTGGCTACACCTTC
>TRBV2|TRBD1|TRBJ2-7|-|14
CASSPTGYSYEQYF
TGTGCCAGCAGTCCGACAGGGTACTCCTACGAGCAGTACTTC
>TRBV6-1|-|TRBJ1-2|-|13
CASSRDTNYGYTF
TGTGCCAGCAGTCGGGACACTAACTATGGCTACACCTTC
>TRBV19|-|TRBJ2-6|once|15
CASSTSFSGANVLTF
TGTGCCAGTAGTACCTCTTTTTCTGGGGCCAACGTCCTGACTTTC
>TRBV4-3|-|TRBJ2-2|once|17
CASSPGPAWGDTGELFF
TGCGCCAGCAGCCCGGGGCCCGCCTGGGGGGACACCGGGGAGCTGTTTTTT
>TRBV11-2|TRBD1|TRBJ1-2|once|17
CASSSYPLGQVNYGYTF
TGTGCCAGCAGCTCATACCCTTTGGGACAGGTTAACTATGGCTACACCTTC
>TRBV7-9|-|TRBJ1-1|-|15
CASSSPYDRTREAFF
TGTGCCAGCAGCTCTCCTTACGACAGGACCCGTGAAGCTTTCTTT
>TRBV11-2|-|TRBJ1-3|-|16
CASSRQGGSSGNTIYF
TGTGCCAGCAGCCGCCAGGGCGGAAGCTCTGGAAACACCATATATTTT
>TRBV7-9|-|TRBJ2-3|-|17
CASSGRLGGSGTDTQYF
TGTGCCAGCAGCGGCAGACTAGGTGGAAGTGGAACAGATACGCAGTATTTT
>TRBV4-1|-|TRBJ1-5|-|16
CASSPSDSAEISPQHF
TGCGCCAGCAGCCCCTCGGACAGTGCCGAAATCAGCCCCCAGCATTTT
>TRBV6-1|TRBD1|TRBJ1-4|-|14
CASSGGQGREKLFF
TGTGCCAGCAGTGGGGGACAGGGGAGGGAAAAACTGTTTTTT
>TRBV27|-|TRBJ1-5|once|15
CASSSIQGYNQPQHF
TGTGCCAGCAGTTCAATACAGGGCTACAATCAGCCCCAGCATTTT
>TRBV9|-|TRBJ1-1|-|18
CASSTPLGEVGRGTEAFF
TGTGCCAGCAGCACCCCACTGGGAGAGGTTGGGAGAGGCACTGAAGCTTTCTTT
>TRBV7-9|TRBD2|TRBJ2-3|-|15
CASSSLAGSTDTQYF
TGTGCCAGCAGCTCCTTAGCGGGGAGCACAGATACGCAGTATTTT
>TRBV6-1|-|TRBJ2-7|-|15
CASSEEDTSSYEQYF
TGTGCCAGCAGTGAAGAGGACACCAGCTCCTACGAGCAGTACTTC
>TRBV7-8|-|TRBJ2-7|-|15
CASSLAGRPSYEQYF
TGTGCCAGCAGCTTAGCTGGCAGGCCCTCCTACGAGCAGTACTTC
>TRBV7-7|TRBD1|TRBJ1-4|-|15
CASSWWDSLNEKLFF
TGTGCTAGCAGCTGGTGGGACAGTCTTAATGAAAAACTGTTTTTT
>TRBV28|TRBD2|TRBJ2-1|-|19
CASSSRTSVSGGSYNEQFF
TGTGCCAGCAGTTCCCGGACTAGCGTCTCAGGGGGATCCTACAATGAGCAGTTCTTC
>TRBV9|TRBD1|TRBJ1-6|-|15
CASSPEGQSNSPLHF
TGTGCCAGCAGCCCAGAGGGACAGTCAAATTCACCCCTCCACTTT
>TRBV6-5|TRBD2|TRBJ2-3|few|15
CASSYGREATDTQYF
TGTGCCAGCAGTTACGGGCGGGAGGCCACAGATACGCAGTATTTT